The next 18 T cell receptor beta chains were all read from a single sample in a study of T-cell memory formation after mild COVID-19 (dated by TCRdb to 2020 to 2022). Libraries were made using 5' RACE. Instrument used: Illumina NovaSeq 6000. TCRdb handled the public reads itself, with Q25 trimming in fastp and clone calling in MiXCR, and kept productive beta chains. Rows are combined by CDR3 protein, so each entry shows the most common genes and DNA. The sample contains about 560,000 distinct CDR3 sequences, roughly 17% of them found a single time. The ten largest clones represent roughly 8.2% of the sample. Sequences were obtained from PBMCs or a T cell subset sorted from them (not recorded which). These receptors were taken from an adult woman who had mild COVID-19 (a few samples of this study predate the infection). The sample titles of this study are shuffled in the database, so cell type and time point are left out; the donor was told from shared clones.

The chain has TRBV18 and TRBJ2-7; D remains ambiguous. The germline V and J ends were trimmed by 6 bases and 4 bases, with 13 bases remaining between them. CDR3 size: 13 residues. Germline V gene lookup returns CDR1 KGHSH and CDR2 LQKENI. CDR3 sequence: CASSGIGPYEQYF. CDR3 DNA: TGTGCCAGCTCTGGGATCGGCCCTTACGAGCAGTACTTC. Combining the CDR3 with reference TRBV18 and TRBJ2-7 gives the whole variable domain NAGVMQNPRHLVRRRGQEARLRCSPMKGHSHVYWYRQLPEEGLKFMVYLQKENIIDESGMPKERFSAEFPKEGPSILRIQQVVRGDSAAYFCASSGIGPYEQYFGPGTRLTVT.

The CDR3 protein is CAISESWGTADTQYF. CDR3 nucleotide sequence: TGTGCCATCAGTGAGTCTTGGGGGACGGCAGATACGCAGTATTTT. The chain carries TRBV10-3 and TRBJ2-3; D might be TRBD1 or TRBD2, each matching 5 bases. Germline V gives CDR1 ENHRY, CDR2 SYGVKD. Trimming pared 0 bases from V and 4 bases from J, leaving 11 bases between. This CDR3 contains 15 residues.

A few counts support this clonotype. V gene TRBV25-1 combines with J gene TRBJ2-5, with TRBD2 as a possible D gene (7 bases). The V gene lost 1 base and the J gene lost 4 bases, with 10 bases spanning the gap. The germline gives CDR1 MGHDK, CDR2 SYGVNS. The CDR3 totals 14 residues. DNA of the CDR3: TGTGCCAGCAGTGAATTCGGGGGGCGAGAGACCCAGTACTTC. Protein sequence: CASSEFGGRETQYF.

This clonotype has just a few counts. The genes are TRBV5-4 and TRBJ2-2; 7 bases fit TRBD2. Germline V gene sequence: CDR1 SGHNT, CDR2 YYREEE (reference sequence). With V trimmed by 4 bases and J by 6 bases, 12 bases remained unmatched. The CDR3 runs to 16 residues. CDR3 protein: CASSEFGRGGPGELFF. The CDR3 DNA follows: TGTGCCAGCAGCGAGTTCGGGCGCGGGGGACCCGGGGAGCTGTTTTTT.

The chain is built from TRBV4-2 and TRBJ2-1; D not certain. V was pared by 1 base and J by 8 bases, with 9 bases between. The germline gives CDR1 LGHNA, CDR2 YNFKEQ. The CDR3 extends over 13 amino acids. DNA for the CDR3: TGTGCCAGCAGCCAAGTTTCGTACGATGAGCAGTTCTTC. As protein: CASSQVSYDEQFF.

The genes are TRBV7-9 and TRBJ2-7, with 11 positions matching TRBD2. The CDR3 has 17 residues. From germline, CDR1 is SEHNR and CDR2 FQNEAQ (reference sequence). Unmatched junction bases numbered 9, after V lost 3 bases and J lost 2 bases. CDR3 sequence (DNA): TGTGCCAGCAGCTTGAATAGCGGGAGGGCCGCTACCTACGAGCAGTACTTC. It yields the protein CASSLNSGRAATYEQYF.

The V and J genes are TRBV10-3 and TRBJ2-3; D unclear. This CDR3 has 12 residues. The germline gives CDR1 ENHRY, CDR2 SYGVKD. Trimming left V 2 bases short and J 6 bases short, with 6 bases between. This chain's CDR3 is CAISEEQDTQYF. In nucleotides, the CDR3 is TGTGCCATCAGTGAGGAGCAGGATACGCAGTATTTT.

The chain is built from TRBV20-1 and TRBJ2-1; D not resolved. V was trimmed by 2 bases and J by 9 bases, leaving 17 bases between them. This CDR3 has 14 residues. CDR1 and CDR2 from the germline V gene are DFQATT and SNEGSKA (reference sequence). The CDR3 region has the DNA TGCAGTGCTAGAACGGCGATACGTACGATTGAGCAGTTCTTC. Residues: CSARTAIRTIEQFF.

This chain connects TRBV25-1 to TRBJ2-1; D is possibly TRBD1 (5 bases). The CDR3 extends over 15 amino acids. Germline V gene data show CDR1 as MGHDK and CDR2 as SYGVNS. The germline V and J ends were trimmed by 3 bases and 5 bases, with 14 bases remaining between them. The CDR3 nucleotides are TGTGCCAGCAGTGAGATAGGAAGGGGCCACAATGAGCAGTTCTTC. Translating gives CASSEIGRGHNEQFF.

This clonotype was found a few times. The chain employs TRBV2 and TRBJ2-4; D gene ambiguous. V was shortened by 4 bases and J by 11 bases, with 9 bases between the two germline ends. CDR3 length equals 11 residues. Germline CDR1 is SNHLY and CDR2 is FYNNEI. The CDR3 nucleotides are TGTGCCAGCAGTGTTGGTTACCTTCAGTACTTC. It translates to CASSVGYLQYF. The full variable domain, completed using reference TRBV2 and TRBJ2-4, is EPEVTQTPSHQVTQMGQEVILRCVPISNHLYFYWYRQILGQKVEFLVSFYNNEISEKSEIFDDQFSVERPDGSNFTLKIRSTKLEDSAMYFCASSVGYLQYFGAGTRLSVL.

The chain employs TRBV30 and TRBJ1-1; D possibly corresponds to TRBD1 (6 bases). The V and J ends lost 8 bases and 3 bases respectively, with 13 bases between them. This CDR3 contains 12 residues. Germline V gene lookup returns CDR1 GTSNPN and CDR2 SVGIG (reference sequence). The CDR3 region has the DNA TGTGCCGGCCGGACAGTCCACACTGAAGCTTTCTTT. Its protein is CAGRTVHTEAFF. The variable domain in full, completed from reference TRBV30 and TRBJ1-1, reads SQTIHQWPATLVQPVGSPLSLECTVEGTSNPNLYWYRQAAGRGLQLLFYSVGIGQISSEVPQNLSASRPQDRQFILSSKKLLLSDSGFYLCAGRTVHTEAFFGQGTRLTVV.

This chain links TRBV6-2 or TRBV6-3 with TRBJ2-2, with D tentatively TRBD2 (6 bases). This CDR3 contains 14 residues. Germline V CDR1 and CDR2: MNHEY, SVGEGT. Deletions cut 7 bases from V and 4 bases from J, with 13 bases between. This CDR3 is CASTRDGGTGELFF. For the CDR3, the DNA is TGTGCCAGCACTCGGGACGGGGGCACCGGGGAGCTGTTTTTT.

The CDR3 spells CASNPVAGSPYEQYF. As DNA, the CDR3 is TGTGCCAGCAACCCAGTAGCGGGATCGCCCTACGAGCAGTACTTC. The chain joins TRBV7-2 to TRBJ2-7; 8 bases match TRBD2. The CDR3 totals 15 residues. V lost 7 bases and J lost 2; bases outside the gene matches: 10. Germline V gene lookup returns CDR1 SGHTA and CDR2 FQGNSA.

There are a few counts of this clonotype. The rearrangement uses TRBV5-1 and TRBJ1-4; D not certain. The V gene lost 4 bases and the J gene lost 7 bases, with 11 bases spanning the gap. CDR3 length: 13 amino acids. From germline, CDR1 is SGHRS and CDR2 YFSETQ. CDR3 sequence (DNA): TGCGCCAGCAGCCATGAGCGGGGTGAAAAACTGTTTTTT. As protein: CASSHERGEKLFF.

V gene TRBV24-1 combines with J gene TRBJ2-3, with unresolved D. Germline V gene data show CDR1 as KGHDR and CDR2 as SFDVKD. The CDR3 sequence is 12 residues long. Trimming removed 9 bases from V and 0 bases from J, with 6 bases in between. Here the CDR3 DNA reads TGTGCCACCGGACGGAGCACAGATACGCAGTATTTT. Translation gives CATGRSTDTQYF.

V gene TRBV19 combines with J gene TRBJ2-1; the D gene could be TRBD1 or TRBD2 (5 bases each). The germline V and J ends were trimmed by 7 bases and 2 bases, with 12 bases remaining between them. The CDR3 has 14 residues. The germline gives CDR1 LNHDA, CDR2 SQIVND (reference sequence). CDR3 in DNA: TGTGCCAGTAAGAGGGCAGGGACCTACAATGAGCAGTTCTTC. Its protein product is CASKRAGTYNEQFF.

The chain recombines TRBV24-1 with TRBJ2-7; 7 bases are shared with TRBD2. The germline V gene has CDR1 KGHDR and CDR2 SFDVKD. This CDR3 comprises 16 residues. The V segment lost 0 bases and the J segment 3 bases; nucleotides outside the gene matches: 7. CDR3 amino acids: CATSDLTGLVLYEQYF. CDR3 DNA: TGTGCCACCAGTGATTTGACCGGACTAGTCCTCTACGAGCAGTACTTC.

The chain uses TRBV6-4 and TRBJ2-2; D is possibly TRBD1 (6 bases). V was cut by 5 bases and J by 4 bases, with 11 bases left in between. This CDR3 has 14 residues. CDR1 is MRHNA and CDR2 is SNTAGT in the germline V gene. This chain's CDR3 is CASSLDSTTGELFF. The CDR3 coding sequence is TGTGCCAGCAGTCTGGACAGTACCACCGGGGAGCTGTTTTTT.